This TCR beta chain comes out of a study of OX40 agonist ivuxolimab in advanced cancers. Describing the broader study: The costimulatory receptor OX40 (CD134) was targeted by ivuxolimab, a fully human IgG2 agonistic monoclonal antibody. Intravenous ivuxolimab was administered to patients every 2 weeks at six dose levels: 0.01, 0.1, 0.3, 1.5, 3 and 10 mg/kg. Among the roughly 50 dose-escalation patients, 19 had hepatocellular carcinoma, 15 or so melanoma, 9 renal cell carcinoma and 9 head and neck cancer. In the dose-escalation cohort, 82.7% of patients were male, and the mean age was around 65 years with a range of about 20 to 80. Patients were allowed to have had prior anti-PD-1, anti-PD-L1 or anti-CTLA-4 therapy, and approximately 40% of the dose-escalation patients had previously received checkpoint inhibitors. Partial responses were achieved by three dose-escalation patients, of whom one had hepatocellular carcinoma and two had cutaneous melanoma. Peripheral TCRbeta sequencing aimed to test whether ivuxolimab altered TCR sequence diversity and caused clonal T-cell expansion. The paper reports the monotherapy dose-escalation portion (N of about 54 patients) of the phase I ivuxolimab trial.

As concerns this clone: It lacks a known antigen. Per-nucleotide qualities are absent, and no much larger clonotype sits a single base away.

CDR1 SEHNR and CDR2 FQNEAQ were looked up in the germline V gene (reference sequence). The CDR3, from cysteine to phenylalanine, totals 13 residues. CDR3 DNA only is kept here, 39 bases in frame from base 1. V loses 3 bases, J loses 7 bases, and the germline ends lie 10 bases apart. What the authors observed across the whole study: On average, CD8+ T cells showed more expanded clones than CD4+ T cells after ivuxolimab. In the 0.1-3.0 mg/kg groups, partial responders had among the lowest normalized peripheral clonal expansion, particularly in CD8+ T cells. At doses of 0.1 to 3.0 mg/kg, clonal expansion of both CD4+ and CD8+ T cells in blood was seen between baseline and week 6. Low levels of normalized T-cell clonal expansion were also seen in some patients who did not respond. The antigen specificity of the clonally expanded peripheral T cells was not determined.

The trial excluded patients who had a history of autoimmune disease or were on systemic immunosuppression. Peripheral blood for TCR sequencing was collected from all dose cohorts at baseline, on cycle 4 day 1, and on cycle 7 day 1. The samples were taken from a phase I, first-in-human, multicenter, open-label dose-escalation trial of ivuxolimab. The trial enrolled adults with locally advanced or metastatic head and neck squamous cell, hepatocellular, melanoma or renal cell carcinoma. CD4+ and CD8+ T cells were sorted separately from peripheral blood before TCR sequencing. Genomic DNA was isolated from the sorted cells so that the TCRbeta CDR3 region could be sequenced. The immunoSEQ Assay was used for sequencing of TCRbeta CDR3 regions. TCRdb stores this immuneACCESS table with in-frame sequences only. Part of the clones is absent; in the studies checked, under half of the shortfall reflects unresolved V genes, and no reason is known for the rest. The sample contains 65,000 to 75,000 clones, 85% of them found a single time. Of the sample, 0.83% is held by the ten largest clones.

This specimen consisted of CD4+ or CD8+ T cells sorted from blood, obtained in a trial of the OX40 agonist ivuxolimab. The source of this sequence is an adult with an advanced solid tumor such as melanoma, head and neck, liver or kidney cancer. The sequence links TRBV7-9 to TRBJ2-1, with no confident D gene call. The bases read TGTGCCAGCAGCTTTGCCGCGGTGAATGAGCAGTTCTTC. It translates as CASSFAAVNEQFF.